This TCR beta chain comes out of a study of blood T cell repertoires in COVID-19. Looking at the study overall: COVID-19 samples from acute and convalescent phases originated in the United States, Italy and Spain. The cDNA or gDNA used as material had been derived from T cells, B-cell-depleted T cells, or PBMCs.

Measured with immunoSEQ multiplex PCR; TCRdb has only the in-frame clones, and not every one. In the table there are some 250,000 clones, 80% to 90% of which are singletons. The CDR3 extends over 14 amino acids. CDR1 is SEHNR, CDR2 FQNEAQ, per germline (reference sequence). V lost 4 bases and J lost 5, with 13 bases in between. This clone was recorded a few times. This receptor was taken from a man between 60 and 75 years old with acute or convalescent COVID-19. The sample taken for sequencing was peripheral blood. J is TRBJ2-3 and V is TRBV7-9, with a weak D call TRBD2 (6 bases). The CDR3 region is CASSSWTKGDTQYF. CDR3 DNA: TGTGCCAGCAGCTCCTGGACTAAGGGAGATACGCAGTATTTT.